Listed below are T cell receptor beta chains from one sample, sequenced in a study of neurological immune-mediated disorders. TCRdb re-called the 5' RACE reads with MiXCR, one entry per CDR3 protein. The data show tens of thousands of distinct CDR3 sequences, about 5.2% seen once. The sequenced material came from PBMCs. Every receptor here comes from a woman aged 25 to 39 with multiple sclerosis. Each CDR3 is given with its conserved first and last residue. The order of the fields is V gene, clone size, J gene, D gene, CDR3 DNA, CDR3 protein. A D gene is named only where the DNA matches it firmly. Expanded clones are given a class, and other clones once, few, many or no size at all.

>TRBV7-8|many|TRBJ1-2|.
TGTGCCAGCAGACCAGCGGGGCGAGCAGGCTATGGCTACACCTTC
CASRPAGRAGYGYTF
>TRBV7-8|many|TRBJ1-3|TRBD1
TGTGCCAGCAGCTTACAGGGGGCCTCTGGAAACACCATATATTTT
CASSLQGASGNTIYF
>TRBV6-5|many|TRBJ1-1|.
TGTGCCAGCAGCCTAGCAGGAGACGGAAACACTGAAGCTTTCTTT
CASSLAGDGNTEAFF
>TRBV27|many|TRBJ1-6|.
TGTGCCAGCGGCTGGGACAACGGGGATAATTCACCCCTCCACTTT
CASGWDNGDNSPLHF
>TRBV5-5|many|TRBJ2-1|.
TGTGCCAGCAGCTTGTTTCGGGGTGGTGATGAGCAGTTCTTC
CASSLFRGGDEQFF
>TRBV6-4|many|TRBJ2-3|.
TGTGCCAGCAGTGGAGGCGGCCCCACAGATACGCAGTATTTT
CASSGGGPTDTQYF
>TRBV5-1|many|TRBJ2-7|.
TGCGCCAGCAGCTTGGGGTCCGCCGCCTCCTACGAGCAGTACTTC
CASSLGSAASYEQYF
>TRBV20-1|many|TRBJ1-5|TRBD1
TGCAGTGCTAGCTCGGGACAGGGGATAGAGCCCCAGCATTTT
CSASSGQGIEPQHF
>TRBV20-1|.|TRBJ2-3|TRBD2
TGCAGTGCTAGACTAGCGGGACCAGATACGCAGTATTTT
CSARLAGPDTQYF
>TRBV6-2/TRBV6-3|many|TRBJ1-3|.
TGTGCCCACGGCTCTGGAAACACCATATATTTT
CAHGSGNTIYF
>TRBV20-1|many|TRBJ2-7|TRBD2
TGCAGTGCCGTAGGGGGACTAGCGGGAGGTATTGGGGAGCAGTACTTC
CSAVGGLAGGIGEQYF
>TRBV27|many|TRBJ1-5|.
TGTGCCAGCTCAGGACACGAGGGGGGCAATCAGCCCCAGCATTTT
CASSGHEGGNQPQHF
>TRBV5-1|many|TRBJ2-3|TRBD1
TGCGCCAGCAGCTTACCGACAGGGGGCGCGGTAACAGATACGCAGTATTTT
CASSLPTGGAVTDTQYF
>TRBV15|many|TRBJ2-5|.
TGTGCCACCAGCAGAGATAGTAGGGGGGAAGAGACCCAGTACTTC
CATSRDSRGEETQYF
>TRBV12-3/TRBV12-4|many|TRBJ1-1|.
TGTGCCAGCAGTTTCGGTACGGCTGAAGCTTTCTTT
CASSFGTAEAFF
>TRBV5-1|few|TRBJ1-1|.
TGCGCCAGCAGCTTAGTTGCCCCACAGGGCACTGAAGCTTTCTTT
CASSLVAPQGTEAFF
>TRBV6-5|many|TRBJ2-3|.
TGTGCCAGCAGTTCCGCGGGACTCGCCGGGGCCGGGGATACGCAGTATTTT
CASSSAGLAGAGDTQYF
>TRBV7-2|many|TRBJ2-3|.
TGTGCCAGCACGAACAGGATTTCAGATACGCAGTATTTT
CASTNRISDTQYF
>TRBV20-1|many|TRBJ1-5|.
TGCAGTGCTAGCTGGGGGAATAGCAATCAGCCCCAGCATTTT
CSASWGNSNQPQHF
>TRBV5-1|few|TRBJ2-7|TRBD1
TGCGCCAGCAGCGCGACAGGGGGAGACTACGAGCAGTACTTC
CASSATGGDYEQYF
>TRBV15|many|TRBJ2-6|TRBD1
TGTGCCACCAGCAGACGACAGGGCATGACTGGGGCCAACGTCCTGACTTTC
CATSRRQGMTGANVLTF
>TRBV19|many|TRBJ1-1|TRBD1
TGTGCCAGCAGGGGGATGAACACTGAAGCTTTCTTT
CASRGMNTEAFF
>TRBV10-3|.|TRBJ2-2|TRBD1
TGTGCCATCAGTGAGCGACAGGGATCCACCGGGGAGCTGTTTTTT
CAISERQGSTGELFF
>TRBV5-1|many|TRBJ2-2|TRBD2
TGCGCCAGCAGGTCCGGGACTATCACCGGGGAGCTGTTTTTT
CASRSGTITGELFF
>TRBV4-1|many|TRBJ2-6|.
TGCGCCAGCAGCCAATGGGGCTCTGGGGCCAACGTCCTGACTTTC
CASSQWGSGANVLTF
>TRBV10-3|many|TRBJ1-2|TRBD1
TGTGCCATCTTGGGACAGGGGGATCCTAACTATGGCTACACCTTC
CAILGQGDPNYGYTF
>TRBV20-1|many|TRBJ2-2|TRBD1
TGCAGTGCTAGAGACAAGTTAGTAGGGACAGGGCGGACCGGGGAGCTGTTTTTT
CSARDKLVGTGRTGELFF
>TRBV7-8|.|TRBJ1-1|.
TGTGCCAGCAGCCAATTTACCAGGATGAACACTGAAGCTTTCTTT
CASSQFTRMNTEAFF
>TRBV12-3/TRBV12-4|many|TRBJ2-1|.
TGTGCCAGCAGCACTCAGTATCATGAGCAGTTCTTC
CASSTQYHEQFF
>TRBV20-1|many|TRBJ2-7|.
TGCAGTGCTAGAGACGACGGGAGCTCCTACGAGCAGTACTTC
CSARDDGSSYEQYF
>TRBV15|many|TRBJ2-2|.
TGTGCCACCAGCAGAGATCGGGGTACCGGGGAGCTGTTTTTT
CATSRDRGTGELFF
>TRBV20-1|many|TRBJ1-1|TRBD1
TGCAGTGCTACCGGGACAGGAATGAACACTGAAGCTTTCTTT
CSATGTGMNTEAFF
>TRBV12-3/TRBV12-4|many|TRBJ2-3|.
TGTGCCAGCAGCCCGCTGCAAGCGGATACGCAGTATTTT
CASSPLQADTQYF
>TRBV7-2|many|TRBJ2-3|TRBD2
TGTGCCAGTGACGGGGGGGCCTTTTTCGCAGATACGCAGTATTTT
CASDGGAFFADTQYF
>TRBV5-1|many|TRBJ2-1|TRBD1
TGCGCCAGCAGCTTGGGACAGGGGGCACGGGAGCAGTTCTTC
CASSLGQGAREQFF
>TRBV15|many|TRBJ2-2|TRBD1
TGTGCCACCAGCAGAGATCCGAGACAGGGATTGAACGGGGAGCTGTTTTTT
CATSRDPRQGLNGELFF
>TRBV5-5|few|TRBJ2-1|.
TGTGCCAGCAGCTTGTTTGTGGGACCCCCGCGAAGTGGATTC
CASSLFVGPPRSGF
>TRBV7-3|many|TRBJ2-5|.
TGTGCCAGCAGCCCACGAGGGGGGGCCGGGCGAGAGACCCAGTACTTC
CASSPRGGAGRETQYF
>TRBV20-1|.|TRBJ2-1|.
TGCAGTGCTAGCGACAGGAGCTTCCACAATGAGCAGTTCTTC
CSASDRSFHNEQFF
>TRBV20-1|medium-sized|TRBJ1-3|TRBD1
TGCAGTGCCGCGCCTACAGGGGACCCCGGGTTGTACACCATATATTTT
CSAAPTGDPGLYTIYF
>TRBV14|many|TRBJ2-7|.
TGTGCCAGCAGCCCAAACAGGGACGAGCAGTACTTC
CASSPNRDEQYF
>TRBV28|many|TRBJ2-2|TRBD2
TGTGCCAGCAGCCAGCAAGCGGGAGGCCCCGGGGAGCTGTTTTTT
CASSQQAGGPGELFF
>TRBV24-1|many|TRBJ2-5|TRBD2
TGTGCCACCGCGGGGAGGGGCCCGGGGGAGACCCAGTACTTC
CATAGRGPGETQYF
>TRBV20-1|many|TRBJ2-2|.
TGCAGTGCTAGAGATTTGAGCGGGCAAGGGAACACCGGGGAGCTGTTTTTT
CSARDLSGQGNTGELFF
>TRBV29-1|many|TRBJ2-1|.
TGCAGCGTCGCTGACAGCTACAATGAGCAGTTCTTC
CSVADSYNEQFF
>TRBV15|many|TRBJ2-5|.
TGTGCCACCTCAAAGGGGCAAGAGACCCAGTACTTC
CATSKGQETQYF
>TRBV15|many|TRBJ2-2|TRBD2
TGTGCCACCAGCAGGACACCGGCTAGCGGAAACACCGGGGAGCTGTTTTTT
CATSRTPASGNTGELFF
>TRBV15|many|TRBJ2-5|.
TGTGCCACCAGCAGAGATCCCCCCGGGAGAGGGTACCAAGAGACCCAGTACTTC
CATSRDPPGRGYQETQYF
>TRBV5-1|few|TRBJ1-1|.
TGCGCCAGCAGCTTGGCTGACGCAGGGGCAATGAACACTGAAGCTTTCTTT
CASSLADAGAMNTEAFF
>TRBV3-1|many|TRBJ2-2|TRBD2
TGTGCCAGCAGCCCTAGGGCGAGGCTAGCGGGAGACACCGGGGAGCTGTTTTTT
CASSPRARLAGDTGELFF
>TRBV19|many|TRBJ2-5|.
TGTGCCAGTTCCGAAGACTACGGAACCCAGTACTTC
CASSEDYGTQYF
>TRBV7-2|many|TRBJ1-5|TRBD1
TGTGCCAGCAGCTTAGCGCCGGGACAGGGACGTCGGCCCCAGCATTTT
CASSLAPGQGRRPQHF
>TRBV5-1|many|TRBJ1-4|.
TGCGCCAGCAGCGGCAGCCCCGGTGAAAAACTGTTTTTT
CASSGSPGEKLFF